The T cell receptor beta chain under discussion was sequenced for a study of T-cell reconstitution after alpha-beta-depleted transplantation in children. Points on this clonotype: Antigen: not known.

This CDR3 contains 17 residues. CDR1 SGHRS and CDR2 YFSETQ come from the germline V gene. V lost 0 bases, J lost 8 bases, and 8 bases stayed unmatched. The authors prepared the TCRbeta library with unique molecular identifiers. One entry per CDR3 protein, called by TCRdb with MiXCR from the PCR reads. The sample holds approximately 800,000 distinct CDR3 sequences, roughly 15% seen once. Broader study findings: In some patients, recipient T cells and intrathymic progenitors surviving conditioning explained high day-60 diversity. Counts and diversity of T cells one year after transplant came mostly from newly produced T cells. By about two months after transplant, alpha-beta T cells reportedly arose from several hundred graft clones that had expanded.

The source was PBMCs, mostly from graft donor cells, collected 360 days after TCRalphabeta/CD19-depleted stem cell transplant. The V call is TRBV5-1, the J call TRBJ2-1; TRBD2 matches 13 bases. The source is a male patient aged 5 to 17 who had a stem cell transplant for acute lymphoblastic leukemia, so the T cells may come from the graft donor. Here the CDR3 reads CASSLGGLAGVAYEQFF. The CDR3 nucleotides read TGCGCCAGCAGCTTGGGAGGACTAGCGGGAGTCGCCTATGAGCAGTTCTTC.